This T cell receptor beta chain was observed in a study of T cell repertoires in cytomegalovirus infection (dated by TCRdb to about 2019). In terms of the full investigation: Donor HLA type was relevant to the analysis, because carriage of CMV infection together with the matching HLA type was indicated by public TCR beta signatures. What the study reported, not specific to this receptor: The ex vivo response was dominated by HLA-C-restricted CMV-specific TCR beta clonotypes, and the single most frequent clonotype in two of eight donors was supplied by these HLA-C-restricted clonotypes. In both this cohort and an independent cohort of some 370 donors, the cumulative frequency of public TCR beta family members distinguished carriers of CMV infection plus the relevant HLA type.

Sequenced on an Illumina HiSeq 1500. Using fastp trimming at Q25 and MiXCR clonotype assembly, TCRdb reanalyzed the public sequencing data and kept in-frame beta chains. Each entry merges the rows of one CDR3 protein and shows their most common DNA and genes. The table for this sample lists around 130,000 distinct CDR3 sequences; 24% of them were counted only once. The top ten clonotypes cover 34% of the sample. This clonotype has at least ten counts. Its antigen is still unknown. No base quality information exists; no much larger clone differs at one position. Trimmed from V: 0 bases; trimmed from J: 3 bases; junction bases lacking a gene match: 2. From the germline V gene, CDR1 is SGHVS and CDR2 is FNYEAQ. The CDR3 contains 14 residues, cysteine and phenylalanine counted. This entry keeps only the CDR3 DNA: 42 bases, framed from base 1.

The sequencing sample was made of PBMCs, sequenced either directly or after in vitro stimulation (not recorded which). This clonotype originated in a human donor in good health (CMV status not recorded). Some clones in this sample may be carry-over from other donors' samples. The chain employs TRBV7-6 and TRBJ2-7; TRBD1 lines up with 7 middle nucleotides. Here the CDR3 is given as CASSLADRNYEQYF. DNA sequence: TGTGCCAGCAGCTTAGCGGACAGGAACTACGAGCAGTACTTC.